Reported below is one TCR beta chain. Generated by immunoSEQ multiplex PCR, the TCRdb table keeps only in-frame clones and is missing some. The repertoire holds about 74,000 clones, with roughly nine tenths as singletons. The data were obtained in a study of PD-L1 blockade in urothelial cancer. Study summary: Atezolizumab, begun by patients around 2014, was given at 1,200 mg intravenously every 3 weeks. Prior chemotherapy regimens per patient numbered 0 to 3.

Time point in this sample: pretreatment peripheral blood. Urothelial carcinoma in patients was locally advanced or metastatic. Between 1 and 8 samples per patient were obtained, pretreatment and on-treatment. Germline CDR1 reads SNHLY; CDR2 reads FYNNEI. The trim removed 6 bases at V and 7 bases at J, leaving 3 bases unmatched. The CDR3 has 11 amino acids. This sample comprised PBMCs, obtained around atezolizumab (anti-PD-L1) treatment. This chain uses TRBV2 with TRBJ2-7; 7 bases are a match to TRBD2. This receptor was taken from a man between 65 and 79 years old with urothelial cancer. CDR3 loop: CASRMGGEQYF. CDR3 DNA: TGTGCCAGCAGGATGGGGGGGGAGCAGTACTTC. The full variable domain, in which reference TRBV2 and TRBJ2-7 provide the parts outside the CDR3, is EPEVTQTPSHQVTQMGQEVILRCVPISNHLYFYWYRQILGQKVEFLVSFYNNEISEKSEIFDDQFSVERPDGSNFTLKIRSTKLEDSAMYFCASRMGGEQYFGPGTRLTVT.